This T cell receptor (beta chain) was captured by sequencing in a study of shared clonotypes between healthy human individuals (TCRdb year 2020). Concerning the study at large: The cohort comprised a couple of women and a few men aged 18 to 49 years. Per donor, three plates each were used for CD4 naive and CD4 memory, two for CD8 naive, and one for CD8 memory. To estimate repertoire size and how much clonotype sharing occurs between individuals, the study deeply sequenced the blood TCR repertoires of about 5 healthy adults. To increase sequencing depth and limit assay-specific biases, different laboratories used diverse techniques to prepare libraries and sequence TCR repertoires. Leukapheresis yielded between about 0.9 and 10 billion PBMCs per donor.

Healthy HIV-negative adults with no recently reported acute infections or vaccinations were included as donors. Every donor was a Caucasian adult residing in Nashville, Tennessee, USA. Magnetic negative selection was used to enrich CD4+ T cells, after which naive cells were positively selected on CD45RA and the negative fraction became the memory subset. After blood collection by leukapheresis, PBMCs were isolated using Ficoll-Histopaque density gradient centrifugation and then cryopreserved in the vapor phase of liquid nitrogen. Purity and quantity of every magnetically sorted T cell population were checked by analytical flow cytometry. Genomic DNA was isolated from every sorted fraction and measured by UV absorbance on a Nanodrop 2000c. The CDR3 covers 11 residues, taking in both the cysteine and the phenylalanine. The CDR3 DNA has 33 bases and is translated from base 1. From a lookup of the germline V gene (reference sequence), CDR1 and CDR2 are LNHDA and SQIVND. The germline ends are 8 bases apart after V is trimmed by 10 bases and J by 4 bases.

Using the deep immunoSEQ assay, TCR CDR3 regions were amplified from genomic DNA by multiplex PCR. Genomic DNA extracted from each cell subset was distributed evenly over all wells of several immunoSEQ 96-well plates, and each plate served as one replicate. Each replicate PCR for sorted subsets received approximately 220 ng genomic DNA, equal to roughly 33,000 T cell genomes. The purified libraries were quantified using a Qubit 3.0 fluorometer, sized with a Bioanalyzer 2100, and then quantified again using the KAPA Library Quantification kit. Each immunoSEQ 96-well plate was sequenced on its own single-read 150-cycle Illumina NextSeq 550 flow cell. The authors processed their data as follows. The immunoSEQ output contained only junctional sequences without quality scores, so filtering could not match that applied to full-length reads. To assign V/J genes and CDR3, sequences were annotated using PyIR, a Python wrapper for IgBLAST v1.9, with IMGT germline references. Reads with weak V/J assignments (E-value above 1e-6), missing CDR3, stop codons, out-of-frame junctions, or ambiguous translated residues were removed. V3J clonotypes were defined as sequences sharing the same inferred V gene, J gene, and CDR3 amino acid sequence. Percentage overlap between repertoires was computed as shared unique clonotypes divided by the size of the smaller repertoire. Three approaches were used to assess repertoire richness: RTK rarefaction, the Chao1 estimator, and Recon v2.1 estimates of unobserved clonotypes. Generation probabilities were computed with OLGA for all TCRbeta clonotypes obtained by the gDNA method from a few donors. TCRdb holds this immuneACCESS table with in-frame rearrangements only. Some clones are missing; in checked studies, unresolved V genes explain under half, and the rest has no known cause. The D gene and trimming were derived from the DNA, and the V and J assignments and clone size from that table. Across this sample there are 2 million to 2.5 million clones, with around 90% seen only once. The ten top clones hold 0.3% to 0.45% of the sample.

Broader findings and caveats from the paper: Incomplete sequencing was indicated by rarefaction of sorted-subset datasets, despite the large sequencing depth. Naive subsets generally had larger estimated clonotype richness than memory subsets. The genetic and exposure-history diversity represented was limited by the small number of donors. Compared with non-shared clonotypes, the clonotypes found in all four sorted-subset donors had higher generation probabilities. Across a handful of donors, approximately 5% of naive CD4, roughly 3.3% of naive CD8, under 2.5% of memory CD4, and around 0.4% of memory CD8 clonotypes were shared. Pairwise subsampling indicated that sequencing depth was expected to affect the degree of clonotype sharing among donors. Sampling was restricted to blood, and TCR repertoires in tissue are likely to differ from TCR repertoires in blood.

Note on this clone: Its antigen is not yet known. Base qualities are missing; no much larger clone stands one base away.

The chain is assembled from TRBV19 and TRBJ2-1; TRBD2 is a weak D gene call, 5 bases matching. The sample taken for sequencing was naive CD4+ T cells from PBMCs. The meaning of the sample's cell subset or site label: CD45RA+ positively selected. This clonotype was obtained from a man aged 18 to 35 in good health. Some clones in this sample may be carry-over from other donors' samples. Here is the DNA: TGTGCCACGAGGGTTTACAATGAGCAGTTCTTC. Translated, this gives CATRVYNEQFF.